These T cell receptor beta chains were read from a single sample in a study of blood T cell repertoires in COVID-19. Sequencing used immunoSEQ multiplex PCR; TCRdb keeps in-frame clones, though not all of them. The top ten hold around 5.1% of the sample, which has more than 200,000 clones, around 87% seen once. The material sequenced was peripheral blood. The source is a woman aged 60-75 years with COVID-19, enrolled during active disease. CDR3s include the opening cysteine and the closing phenylalanine or tryptophan. Part of the rows lack a size; the others show once, few, many or a class for expanded clones.

v_call,clone_size,j_call,cdr3_aa
TRBV3-1/TRBV3-2,.,TRBJ2-4,CASSRTSGPAQNIQYF
TRBV5-1,.,TRBJ2-1,CASSPTSSEQFF
TRBV19,.,TRBJ2-3,CASSIESGTTDTQYF
TRBV2,.,TRBJ1-1,CASSEEGITEAFF
TRBV29-1,.,TRBJ2-3,CSAGLTPNTQYF
TRBV7-9,.,TRBJ1-2,CASSLVAGHAARSGYTF
TRBV5-5,.,TRBJ2-7,CASSLVGTSGRALLGEQYF
TRBV6-5,.,TRBJ1-1,CASSTGGILEAFF
TRBV28,.,TRBJ1-3,CASSLPRGSGNTIYF
TRBV11-1,.,TRBJ2-2,CASSLRGKGGELFF
TRBV27,.,TRBJ2-2,CASSPRAGTGYTTGELFF
TRBV10-3,.,TRBJ1-2,CAISESGTGNYGYTF
TRBV9,.,TRBJ2-3,CASSVADRGIDTQYF
TRBV11-3,few,TRBJ2-2,CASSLEAAATGELFF
TRBV7-9,.,TRBJ1-4,CASSLARGARGLFF
TRBV6-5,.,TRBJ1-4,CASSFKGQSHEKLFF
TRBV5-1,.,TRBJ1-1,CASRASTEAFF
TRBV15,once,TRBJ1-2,CATSRDLQGGYTF
TRBV5-4,.,TRBJ2-1,CASSLALSLSGEQFF
TRBV28,.,TRBJ2-7,CASSLGTYTYEQYF
TRBV15,.,TRBJ1-1,CATSRDAGQGGTEAFF
TRBV2,.,TRBJ2-1,CARSGTSGRAGNEQFF
TRBV11-2,once,TRBJ2-3,CASRPRRLAGEDTQYF
TRBV5-6,once,TRBJ1-2,CASSPGQGSGYTF